These 30 T cell receptor beta chains share one sample of origin, sequenced in a study of T cells in tuberculosis. TCRdb's copy holds only in-frame clones and misses some; the assay was immunoSEQ multiplex PCR. Of about 37,000 clones detected, approximately 94% appear once; the ten largest clones hold 12%. Sequences were obtained from PBMCs. These receptors all come from a donor between 10 and 35 years old with latent tuberculosis or without tuberculosis infection. Some clones in this sample may be carry-over from other donors' samples.

The V gene is TRBV13, the J gene TRBJ2-7; D might be TRBD1 (5 bases). V shed 4 bases and J shed 0 bases, with 10 bases lying between them. The CDR3 is 14 residues long. Germline V gene data show CDR1 as PRHDT and CDR2 as FYEKMQ (reference sequence). CDR3 DNA sequence: TGTGCCAGCAGCTCACAGGAGAGCTCCTACGAGCAGTACTTC. Translating gives CASSSQESSYEQYF.

This clone has only one observation. For the CDR3, the DNA is TGTGCCAGCCCCCCAGACAGGGGGCGGACAGATACGCAGTATTTT. It yields the protein CASPPDRGRTDTQYF. V gene TRBV7-2 combines with J gene TRBJ2-3, with TRBD1 matching over 10 bases. Germline V gene data show CDR1 as SGHTA and CDR2 as FQGNSA. CDR3 length: 15 amino acids. The junction had 8 bases not matched to a gene; V was cut back by 8 bases and J by 3 bases.

The CDR3, as DNA: TGTGCCAGCAACAGGGGCAATCAGCCCCAGCATTTT. Its translation: CASNRGNQPQHF. This chain joins TRBV14 and TRBJ1-5, with D maybe TRBD1 (6 bases). Germline V CDR1 and CDR2: SGHDN, FVKESK. V was clipped by 7 bases and J by 2 bases, with 6 bases between them. The CDR3 extends over 12 amino acids.

Only one count was recorded for this clone. The chain's CDR3 is CASSDLAGEADTQYF. CDR3 DNA sequence: TGCGCCAGCAGTGACCTAGCGGGGGAGGCTGATACGCAGTATTTT. The rearrangement joins TRBV10-1 to TRBJ2-3; TRBD2 matches 10 bases. The CDR3 length is 15 residues. CDR1 is WNHNN and CDR2 is SYGVQD in the germline V gene (reference sequence). V trimming: 3 bases; J trimming: 6 bases; junction bases outside the gene matches: 6.

This chain joins TRBV6-5 and TRBJ2-2; D not certain. In germline, CDR1 is MNHEY, CDR2 SVGAGI. This CDR3 contains 11 residues. V lost 5 bases and J 7 bases, leaving 5 bases between the germline ends. The CDR3 DNA follows: TGTGCCAGCAGTCGCAGCGGGGAGCTGTTTTTT. Translating it yields CASSRSGELFF.

The V and J genes are TRBV20-1 and TRBJ2-5, with D uncertain. This CDR3 contains 11 residues. The V gene's germline CDR1 is DFQATT and CDR2 SNEGSKA (reference sequence). V lost 0 bases and J 5 bases, leaving 4 bases between the germline ends. CDR3 bases: TGCAGTGCTAGAGATCTGGAGACCCAGTACTTC. It specifies CSARDLETQYF.

The chain couples TRBV11-1 to TRBJ1-4, with 7 bases matching TRBD1. This CDR3 is built from 14 residues. Germline V gene lookup returns CDR1 SGHAT and CDR2 FQDESV (reference sequence). V was pared by 5 bases and J by 8 bases, with 8 bases of the junction left unmatched. The CDR3 is CASSKDRDHEKLFF. CDR3 nucleotide sequence: TGTGCCAGCAGCAAAGACAGGGACCACGAAAAACTGTTTTTT.

The chain combines TRBV9 with TRBJ2-7; D is perhaps TRBD1 (6 bases). CDR3 length: 14 residues. Germline CDR1 SGDLS, CDR2 YYNGEE. Deletions cut 3 bases from V and 3 bases from J, with 13 bases between. The CDR3 DNA sequence: TGTGCCAGCAGCGGCTCTAAGGGGGACTACGAGCAGTACTTC. The encoded protein is CASSGSKGDYEQYF.

This chain connects TRBV9 to TRBJ1-3, with TRBD1 as a possible D gene (5 bases). Germline loops: CDR1 SGDLS, CDR2 YYNGEE. The CDR3 covers 16 residues. V was shortened by 0 bases and J by 5 bases, with 15 bases between the two germline ends. In nucleotides, the CDR3 is TGTGCCAGCAGCGTAGGACAGAACCTAATCAGAAACACCATATATTTT. This codes for CASSVGQNLIRNTIYF.

The chain joins TRBV7-9 to TRBJ2-2; 7 bases map to TRBD1. The length of the CDR3 is 17 residues. Germline V gene lookup returns CDR1 SEHNR and CDR2 FQNEAQ (reference sequence). Germline trimming cut 4 bases from V and 1 base from J; bases unmatched to any gene: 9. The CDR3 reads CASSSNGGQENTGELFF. In DNA, the CDR3 is TGTGCCAGCAGCTCTAATGGTGGACAGGAGAACACCGGGGAGCTGTTTTTT.

The count of this clone is one. The V call is TRBV7-2, the J call TRBJ1-1; D perhaps matches TRBD1 (5 bases). The CDR3 runs 16 residues. With 6 bases removed from V and 1 base from J, the gap between germline ends came to 18 bases. Germline CDR1 SGHTA, CDR2 FQGNSA. The CDR3 DNA is TGTGCCAGCAGATACCGGATTGGACACCCGAACACTGAAGCTTTCTTT. Encoded protein: CASRYRIGHPNTEAFF.

The rearrangement joins TRBV5-5 to TRBJ2-7, with 7 bases identical to TRBD1. J was trimmed by 2 bases and V by 4 bases; bases with no gene match: 6. The CDR3 spans 14 residues. CDR1 is SGHKS and CDR2 is YYEKEE in the germline V gene (reference sequence). The CDR3 DNA reads as TGTGCCAGCAGCCCCGGAGACAGGGCCTACGAGCAGTACTTC. Translation gives CASSPGDRAYEQYF.

This clone is a singleton in its sample. The chain combines TRBV25-1 with TRBJ1-2; D is ambiguous. Germline CDR1 MGHDK, CDR2 SYGVNS. The CDR3 is 14 residues long. The ends were cut back, 2 bases at V and 2 bases at J, with 9 bases in the middle. DNA of the CDR3: TGTGCCAGCAGTGAAGCGACGGGAAACTATGGCTACACCTTC. It encodes CASSEATGNYGYTF.

This chain links TRBV5-6 with TRBJ2-7, with D possibly TRBD2 on 5 matching bases. The germline V gene encodes CDR1 SGHDT and CDR2 YYEEEE. The CDR3 runs to 14 residues. Trimming took off 1 base at V and 6 bases at J, with 14 bases between the two ends. CDR3 region: CASSLFEGRGEQYV. In DNA form, the CDR3 reads TGTGCCAGCAGCTTGTTTGAAGGGAGAGGCGAGCAGTACGTC.

The chain recombines TRBV5-1 with TRBJ1-1; D not certain. The CDR3 covers 13 residues. CDR1 is SGHRS, CDR2 YFSETQ, per germline. V was shortened by 1 base and J by 3 bases, with 7 bases between the two germline ends. The CDR3 region is CASSLRVDTEAFF. For the CDR3, the DNA is TGCGCCAGCAGCTTGCGGGTGGACACTGAAGCTTTCTTT.

V and J are TRBV10-3 and TRBJ2-5; 14 nucleotides agree with TRBD2. The CDR3 is 16 residues long. The J segment lost 4 bases and the V segment lost 6 bases, leaving 7 bases of the junction unmatched. Germline V CDR1 and CDR2: ENHRY, SYGVKD. CDR3 bases: TGTGCCATCAGCGGGGGACTAGCGGGGGCCCGAGAGACCCAGTACTTC. It codes for CAISGGLAGARETQYF.

In this sample, this clone turned up once. This chain uses TRBV12-5 with TRBJ1-1; 8 nucleotides match TRBD1. Germline V gene lookup returns CDR1 LGHNT and CDR2 FRNRAP. There are 16 residues in the CDR3. J was trimmed by 4 bases and V by 4 bases; bases with no gene match: 11. Written as DNA, the CDR3 is TGTGCTAGTGGTTCCCAGGGGGCCGGGGGCATCACTGAAGCTTTCTTT. Translated, it gives CASGSQGAGGITEAFF.

The CDR3 coding sequence is TGTGCCAGCAGGGGACAGGGGTGGGAGCAGTTCTTC. Translation gives CASRGQGWEQFF. The J gene is TRBJ2-1, the V gene TRBV7-9; TRBD1 matches 10 bases. The CDR3 sequence is 12 residues long. Germline V CDR1 and CDR2: SEHNR, FQNEAQ (reference sequence). Trimming removed 6 bases from V and 10 bases from J; junction bases left unmatched: 3.

This clone has just a few counts. J is TRBJ1-6 and V is TRBV6-6, with D perhaps TRBD1 (6 bases). Germline lookup yields CDR1 MNHNY and CDR2 SVGAGI (reference sequence). Trimming cost V 6 bases and J 7 bases, with 19 bases left between them. There are 16 residues in the CDR3. The CDR3: CASSEPGRGGNSPLHF. CDR3 coding DNA: TGTGCCAGCAGCGAACCGGGCAGGGGCGGGAATTCACCCCTCCACTTT.

The chain uses TRBV6-1 and TRBJ1-4; D ambiguous. The CDR3 loop spans 14 amino acids. Deletions cut 5 bases from V and 3 bases from J, with 10 bases between. Germline lookup yields CDR1 MNHNS and CDR2 SASEGT. The CDR3 loop is CASSNSFPNEKLFF. The CDR3 region has the DNA TGTGCCAGCAGTAATTCATTCCCTAATGAAAAACTGTTTTTT.

V usage is TRBV18 and J usage is TRBJ1-2, with TRBD1 matching 7 bases. Germline lookup yields CDR1 KGHSH and CDR2 LQKENI. The CDR3 sequence is 17 residues long. V was clipped by 0 bases and J by 4 bases; unmatched bases: 11. CDR3 nucleotides: TGTGCCAGCTCACCACCCTTTACAGGGGCCCAACTCTATGGCTACACCTTC. Amino acids: CASSPPFTGAQLYGYTF.

This clone was seen a single time. V is TRBV18 and J is TRBJ1-3; 9 bases are shared with TRBD1. Germline CDR1 is KGHSH and CDR2 is LQKENI. J lost 1 base, V lost 3 bases, and 7 bases had no gene match. CDR3 length equals 17 residues. CDR3 in DNA: TGTGCCAGCTCACCGTCGGGACAGGGAGGGTCTGGAAACACCATATATTTT. Translation gives CASSPSGQGGSGNTIYF.

The V gene is TRBV5-4, the J gene TRBJ2-2, with TRBD1 matching over 10 bases. CDR1 and CDR2 from the germline V gene are SGHNT and YYREEE (reference sequence). This CDR3 contains 20 residues. With 4 bases clipped from V and 0 bases from J, the junction kept 15 bases outside the gene matches. The CDR3 protein is CASSARQGARYYANTGELFF. The CDR3, as DNA: TGTGCCAGCAGCGCGAGACAGGGGGCCAGGTACTATGCGAACACCGGGGAGCTGTTTTTT.

This sequence joins TRBV27 and TRBJ2-7; the D gene is possibly TRBD1 (6 bases). Trimming took 5 bases from V and 7 from J, leaving 21 bases between them. Per the germline V gene, CDR1 is MNHEY and CDR2 is SMNVEV (reference sequence). The CDR3 has 15 residues. The CDR3 region is CASSPYLTGMGEQYF. The CDR3 DNA follows: TGTGCCAGCAGTCCATACCTCACAGGGATGGGGGAGCAGTACTTC.

The chain couples TRBV9 to TRBJ2-2; 7 positions agree with TRBD2. Germline trimming cut 0 bases from V and 5 bases from J; bases unmatched to any gene: 4. This CDR3 has 15 amino acids. Germline loops: CDR1 SGDLS, CDR2 YYNGEE. CDR3 nucleotide sequence: TGTGCCAGCAGCGTAGGGGGTAGCGGGACCGGGGAGCTGTTTTTT. Encoded protein: CASSVGGSGTGELFF. The entire variable domain, with the rest obtained from reference TRBV9 and TRBJ2-2, is as follows: DSGVTQTPKHLITATGQRVTLRCSPRSGDLSVYWYQQSLDQGLQFLIQYYNGEERAKGNILERFSAQQFPDLHSELNLSSLELGDSALYFCASSVGGSGTGELFFGEGSRLTVL.

V usage is TRBV11-1 and J usage is TRBJ2-1; 10 bases map to TRBD1. CDR3 size: 15 residues. The V gene end was trimmed by 1 base and the J gene end by 4 bases; junction bases not matched to a gene: 1. Per the germline V gene, CDR1 is SGHAT and CDR2 is FQDESV (reference sequence). The chain's CDR3 is CASSLEGQGYNEQFF. CDR3 DNA: TGTGCCAGCAGCTTAGAGGGACAGGGGTACAATGAGCAGTTCTTC.

This chain connects TRBV6-5 to TRBJ2-2, with TRBD2 matching over 9 bases. The CDR3 has 16 residues. CDR1 and CDR2 (germline): MNHEY, SVGAGI. With V trimmed by 1 base and J by 3 bases, 3 bases remained unmatched. The CDR3 sequence: CASSYYLAGYTGELFF. In DNA, the CDR3 is TGTGCCAGCAGTTACTACCTAGCGGGGTACACCGGGGAGCTGTTTTTT.

This chain links TRBV4-1 with TRBJ1-5; tentative D call: TRBD1 (6 bases). From germline, CDR1 is MGHRA and CDR2 YSYEKL. The CDR3 extends over 14 amino acids. Trimming shortened V by 3 bases and J by 10 bases, and 16 bases separated the two germline ends. The CDR3 coding sequence is TGCGCCAGCAGCCAGGACAGATGGGGCTCACCCCAGCATTTT. Its translation: CASSQDRWGSPQHF.

This chain links TRBV18 with TRBJ1-2; the match to TRBD1 covers 8 bases. The CDR3 totals 14 residues. Germline V gene lookup returns CDR1 KGHSH and CDR2 LQKENI. V lost 1 base to trimming and J lost 5 bases; unmatched junction nucleotides: 3. CDR3 DNA: TGTGCCAGCTCACCACGAGGACAGGGTTATGGCTACACCTTC. It is translated as CASSPRGQGYGYTF. The entire variable domain, with the rest obtained from reference TRBV18 and TRBJ1-2, is as follows: NAGVMQNPRHLVRRRGQEARLRCSPMKGHSHVYWYRQLPEEGLKFMVYLQKENIIDESGMPKERFSAEFPKEGPSILRIQQVVRGDSAAYFCASSPRGQGYGYTFGSGTRLTVV.

The CDR3 coding sequence is TGTGCCAGCAGCCTTTCTAGGACAGGCCGAAATGAGCAGTTCTTC. Residues: CASSLSRTGRNEQFF. This rearrangement joins TRBV7-2 to TRBJ2-1; 7 positions match TRBD1. This CDR3 is built from 15 residues. Trimming removed 5 bases from V and 7 bases from J; junction bases left unmatched: 11. From germline, CDR1 is SGHTA and CDR2 FQGNSA. Supplemented by reference TRBV7-2 and TRBJ2-1, the full variable domain reads GAGVSQSPSNKVTEKGKDVELRCDPISGHTALYWYRQSLGQGLEFLIYFQGNSAPDKSGLPSDRFSAERTGGSVSTLTIQRTQQEDSAVYLCASSLSRTGRNEQFFGPGTRLTVL.